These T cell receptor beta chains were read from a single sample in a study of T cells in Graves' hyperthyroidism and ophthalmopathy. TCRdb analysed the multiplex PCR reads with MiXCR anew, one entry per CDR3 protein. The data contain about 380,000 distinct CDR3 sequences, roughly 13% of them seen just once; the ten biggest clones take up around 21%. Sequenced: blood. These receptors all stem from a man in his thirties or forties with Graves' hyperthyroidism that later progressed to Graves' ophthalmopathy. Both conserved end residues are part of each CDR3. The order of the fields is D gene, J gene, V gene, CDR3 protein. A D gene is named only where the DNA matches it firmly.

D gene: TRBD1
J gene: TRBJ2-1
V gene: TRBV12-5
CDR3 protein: CASGWQGAYNEQFF

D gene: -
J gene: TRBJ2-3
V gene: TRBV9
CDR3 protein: CASSVGPGSQTDTQYF

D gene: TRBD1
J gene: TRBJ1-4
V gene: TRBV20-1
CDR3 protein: CSATRTGAQEKLFF

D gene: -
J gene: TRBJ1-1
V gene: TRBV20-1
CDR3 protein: CSAEEWGAEAFF

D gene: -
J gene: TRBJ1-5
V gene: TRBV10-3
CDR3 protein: CAISESPGSNQPQHF

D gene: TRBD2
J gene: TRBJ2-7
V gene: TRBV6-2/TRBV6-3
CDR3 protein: CASSSGTSGESYEQYF

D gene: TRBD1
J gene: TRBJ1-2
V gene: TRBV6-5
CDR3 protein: CASSYSIGTVYGYTF

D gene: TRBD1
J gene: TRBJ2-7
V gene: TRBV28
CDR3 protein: CASSFRTGYHEQYF

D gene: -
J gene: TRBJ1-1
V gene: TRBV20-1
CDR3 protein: CSATEPGAEAFF

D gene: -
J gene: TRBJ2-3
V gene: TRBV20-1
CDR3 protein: CSVAGRVTDTQYF

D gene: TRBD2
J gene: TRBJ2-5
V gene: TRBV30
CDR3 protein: CAWSVQAGVKTQYF

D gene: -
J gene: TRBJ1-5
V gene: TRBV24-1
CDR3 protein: CATSGSRTFQPQHF

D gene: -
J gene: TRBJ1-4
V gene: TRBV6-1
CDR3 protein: CASSEGGGGEKLFF

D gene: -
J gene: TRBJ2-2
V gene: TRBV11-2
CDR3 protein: CASRRIGQESTGEPFF

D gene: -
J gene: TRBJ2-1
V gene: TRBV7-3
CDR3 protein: CASSLTAGASYNEQFF

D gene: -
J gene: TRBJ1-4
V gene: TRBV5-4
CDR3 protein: CASSLGASLEEKLFF

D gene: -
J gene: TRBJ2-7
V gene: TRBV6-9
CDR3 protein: CASSYSGQFTYEQYF

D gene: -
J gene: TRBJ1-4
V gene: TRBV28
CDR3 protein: CASSLNVGGMDKLFF

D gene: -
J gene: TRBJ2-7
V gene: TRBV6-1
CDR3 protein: CASSDTRYYEQYF

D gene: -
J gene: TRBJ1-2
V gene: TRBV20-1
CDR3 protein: CSARQPIPGGRGYGYTF

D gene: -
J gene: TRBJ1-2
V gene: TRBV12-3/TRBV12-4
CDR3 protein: CASSLRTYGGYTF

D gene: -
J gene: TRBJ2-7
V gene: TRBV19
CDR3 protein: CASTGTTYEQYF

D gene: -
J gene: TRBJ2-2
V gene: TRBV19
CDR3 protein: CASIMLSNTGELFF

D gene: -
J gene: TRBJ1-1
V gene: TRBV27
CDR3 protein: CASSLFRNTEAFF

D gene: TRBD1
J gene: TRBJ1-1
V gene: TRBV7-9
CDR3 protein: CASSPRQGTTEAFF

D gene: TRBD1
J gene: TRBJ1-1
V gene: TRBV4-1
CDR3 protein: CASSQRTGNTEAFF

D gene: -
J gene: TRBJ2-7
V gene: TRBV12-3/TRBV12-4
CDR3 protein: CASSFTGREQYF

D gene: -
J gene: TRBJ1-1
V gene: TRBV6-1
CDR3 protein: CASSERFTGTEAFF

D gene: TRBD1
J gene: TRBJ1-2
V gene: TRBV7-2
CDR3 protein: CASSPWTGINYGYTF

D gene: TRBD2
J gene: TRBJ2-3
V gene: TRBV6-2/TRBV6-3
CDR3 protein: CASSYAGGALDTQYF

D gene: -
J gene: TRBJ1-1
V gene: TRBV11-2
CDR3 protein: CASIVGIGFDTEAFF

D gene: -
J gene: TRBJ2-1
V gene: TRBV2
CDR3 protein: CASRVSGTYNEQFF

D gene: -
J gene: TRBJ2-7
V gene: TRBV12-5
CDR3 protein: CASGLDRAYEQYF

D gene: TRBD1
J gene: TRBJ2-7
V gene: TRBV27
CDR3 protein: CASSYAGTGVYEQYF

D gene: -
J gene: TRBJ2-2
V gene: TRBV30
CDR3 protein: CAWSAGRVTGELLF

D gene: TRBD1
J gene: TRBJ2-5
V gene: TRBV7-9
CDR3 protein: CASRPTGGGGETQYF

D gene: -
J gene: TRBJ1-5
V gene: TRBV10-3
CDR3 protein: CAISATEGGNQPQHF

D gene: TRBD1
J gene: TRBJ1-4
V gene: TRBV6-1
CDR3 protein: CASSGDRGANEKLFF

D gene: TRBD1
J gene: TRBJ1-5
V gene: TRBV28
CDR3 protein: CASTRTGSGNQPQHF

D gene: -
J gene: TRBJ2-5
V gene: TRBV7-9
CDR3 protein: CASSLAQGGETQYF

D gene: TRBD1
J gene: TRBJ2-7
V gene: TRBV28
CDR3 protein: CASSLGPTGTGLSYEQYF

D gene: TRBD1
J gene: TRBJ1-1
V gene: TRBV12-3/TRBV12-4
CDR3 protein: CASSPQGAGTEAFF

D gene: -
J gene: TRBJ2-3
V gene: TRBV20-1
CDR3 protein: CSARDVQNTDTQYF

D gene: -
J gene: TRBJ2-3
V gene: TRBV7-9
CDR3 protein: CASSSRGNTDTQYF

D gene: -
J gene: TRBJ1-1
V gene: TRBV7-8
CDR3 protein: CASKGENLGTEAFF

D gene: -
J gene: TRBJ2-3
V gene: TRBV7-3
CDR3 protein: CASSLPGGTQYF